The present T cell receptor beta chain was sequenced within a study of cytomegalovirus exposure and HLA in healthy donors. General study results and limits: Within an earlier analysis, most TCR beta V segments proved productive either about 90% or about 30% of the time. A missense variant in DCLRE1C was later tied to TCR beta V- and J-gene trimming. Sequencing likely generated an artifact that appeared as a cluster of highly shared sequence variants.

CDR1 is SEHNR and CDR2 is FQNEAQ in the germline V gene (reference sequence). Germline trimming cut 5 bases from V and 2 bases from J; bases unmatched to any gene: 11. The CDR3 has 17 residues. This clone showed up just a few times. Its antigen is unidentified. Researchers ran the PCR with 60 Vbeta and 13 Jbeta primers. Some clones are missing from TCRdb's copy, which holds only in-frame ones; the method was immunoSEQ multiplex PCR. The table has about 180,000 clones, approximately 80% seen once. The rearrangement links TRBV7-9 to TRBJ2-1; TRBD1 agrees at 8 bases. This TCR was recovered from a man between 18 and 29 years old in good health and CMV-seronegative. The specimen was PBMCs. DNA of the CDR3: TGTGCCAGCAGCCCACACATCGGGACAGGAACCTACAATGAGCAGTTCTTC. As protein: CASSPHIGTGTYNEQFF.